The entry that follows covers one T cell receptor (beta chain) sequence. TCRdb keeps only in-frame clones here, not all; method: immunoSEQ multiplex PCR. The sample contains some 64,000 clones, about 76% of which appear only once. V shed 1 base and J shed 3 bases, with 15 bases lying between them. The CDR3 runs 16 residues. Germline V gives CDR1 SGHTA, CDR2 FQGNSA. This entry belongs to a study of blood T cell repertoires in COVID-19. Study background: Both acute and convalescent COVID-19 samples were obtained from the United States, Italy and Spain. The analysed material was cDNA or gDNA that came from T cells, B-cell-depleted T cells, or PBMCs.

The receptor's source is a human donor in a cohort sampled during active COVID-19. The sample comprised peripheral blood. The chain carries TRBV7-2 and TRBJ2-5; possibly TRBD2 for D (5 bases). CDR3: CASSLGRFGNKETQYF. Written as DNA, the CDR3 is TGTGCCAGCAGCTTAGGTCGGTTCGGGAACAAAGAGACCCAGTACTTC.